This T cell receptor (beta chain) was sequenced during a study of T-cell reconstitution after alpha-beta-depleted transplantation in children. General study points: Alpha-beta T cells present about two months after transplant were reported to originate from several hundred expanded graft clones. It was surviving recipient T cells and thymic progenitors that gave some patients high TCRbeta diversity at day 60. From newly produced T cells came most of the T-cell counts and diversity one year after transplant.

The CDR3 is 14 residues long. CDR1 and CDR2 from the germline V gene are ENHRY and SYGVKD. Trimming cost V 4 bases and J 9 bases; bases outside gene matches: 9. In its sample, this clonotype was seen a few times. The antigen remains unidentified. The TCRbeta library incorporated unique molecular identifiers. TCRdb analysed the PCR reads with MiXCR anew, one entry per CDR3 protein. This repertoire shows approximately 430,000 distinct CDR3 sequences, 15% to 20% found once; its top ten account for 25% to 30%. The sample in question was PBMCs, mostly from graft donor cells, obtained 360 days after TCRalphabeta/CD19-depleted stem cell transplant. V gene TRBV10-3 combines with J gene TRBJ2-7, with TRBD2 matching over 10 bases. The receptor was derived from a boy less than two years old who had a stem cell transplant for Wiskott-Aldrich syndrome, so the T cells may come from the graft donor. The CDR3 DNA is TGTGCCATCAGTGCGTTAGCGGGAGGATCTACGCAGTACTTC. Its protein is CAISALAGGSTQYF.